Sequencing of this TCR beta chain was carried out in a study of blood T cells in healthy people across ages (dated by TCRdb to between 2014 and 2016). As for the study more broadly: In model experiments, template switching captured roughly one uniquely barcoded TCR beta cDNA molecule for every two T cells. Age-related changes in TCR beta repertoire diversity were measured in the study by deep sequencing normalized with unique cDNA molecular identifiers. The donors were divided into four age groups: young (average around 16 years), middle-aged (about 40), aged (roughly 66) and long-lived (roughly 88). Donors of different ages were randomly distributed across sequencing lanes to avoid experimental bias. Two additional independent replicas of 1 million unique cDNA reads from the same blood draw were analyzed for two donors (one aged 18 to 30 and one aged 80 or older).

CDR1 and CDR2 are drawn from the germline V gene (reference sequence): SEHNR, FQNEAQ. The CDR3 sequence holds 14 residues, the cysteine and phenylalanine included. Just the 42-base CDR3 DNA is kept, in frame starting at base 1. Overall study results and their limits: Because donor CMV infection status was unknown, age-related changes in expanded clonotypes were potentially confounded. Observed TCR beta diversity per million T cells fell roughly linearly with age, and a significant reduction was already apparent by age about 43. The long-lived group showed more naive CD4+ T cells, fewer expanded clones and increased TCR diversity than the aged group, suggesting age selection. Since profiling was done on bulk unsorted PBMCs, naive and antigen-experienced compartments could not be conclusively compared. The percentage of naive T cells measured by flow cytometry correlated strongly with observed TCR beta diversity. Estimates of total diversity from one million sequenced T cells were regarded as lower bounds and underestimates.

The donors were some 39 Caucasian individuals from Russia, aged about 6 to 95 years, who were systemically healthy. About 9.1 milliliters of peripheral blood were collected from each donor into EDTA-treated Vacutainer tubes. Ficoll-Paque density-gradient centrifugation was used to isolate PBMCs, with at least 6 million per sample. Trizol reagent was used to extract total RNA from the PBMCs, yielding at least 6 micrograms per sample. The percentages of naive CD45RAhigh/CD27high T cells were determined by flow cytometry on a PBMC aliquot from every donor. This clonotype has only a few counts. No cognate antigen has been identified for it. One end of the junction does not line up with germline, which may come from a read error. The library was generated by 5' RACE. Sequencing took place on an Illumina HiSeq 2500. A second PCR of about 6 to 12 cycles was run with a J-beta primer mix and a sample-barcoded 5' primer. Each TCR beta cDNA molecule received a unique molecular identifier from a template-switch 5' adaptor carrying 12 random nucleotides. At least 2.5 million CDR3-containing paired-end reads were obtained from each sample. All of the RNA was converted into first-strand cDNA using the Mint cDNA synthesis kit, with a TRBC-specific oligonucleotide serving as the primer. After uracil-DNA glycosylase treatment, a first 18-cycle PCR used universal primers M1SS and BC2_uni_R on all cDNA. In the original analysis: Normalization of each sample was performed by random selection of 1 million high-quality reads, each carrying a distinct molecular identifier. Reads sharing molecular identifiers were discarded rather than binned into consensus sequences. MiTCR, with a Q25 quality threshold and the strictest error-elimination algorithm, was used for CDR3 identification, clonotype clustering and error correction. Lower-bound total TCR beta diversity was estimated with a nonparametric unseen species model using Euler transformation. The public reads were quality trimmed at Q25 with fastp and then assembled into clones with MiXCR by TCRdb, keeping productive beta chains. Rows are unified per CDR3 protein, each entry keeping the most common DNA and genes. Clone size and V and J calls follow TCRdb, not the original study. Counted in this sample were around 1.5 million distinct CDR3 sequences; around 59% of them appeared once. About 6.3% of the sample goes to the ten largest clones.

The source is a man aged 18 to 30 in good health. The chain is encoded by TRBV7-9 joined to TRBJ2-1; the D gene identity is not certain. Sequenced input: blood. The DNA is TGTGCCAGTAGCTTATCCCCTAACTACAATGAGCAGTTCTTC. It is translated as CASSLSPNYNEQFF.